These T cell receptor beta chains were read from a single sample in a study of PD-1 blockade in classical Hodgkin lymphoma. Some clones are missing from TCRdb's copy, which holds only in-frame ones; the method was immunoSEQ multiplex PCR. In the table there are approximately 50,000 clones, around 67% of which are singletons. Sample: peripheral blood mononuclear cells (PBMCs), taken before the second cycle of nivolumab. These receptors all stem from a human donor with classical Hodgkin lymphoma. Both conserved end residues are part of each CDR3. D genes are given only for firm matches. Clone sizes are given selectively: once, few, many, or a class where the clone is expanded.

clone_size	j_call	v_call	d_call	cdr3_aa	cdr3_nt
once	TRBJ2-2	TRBV9	-	CASSGPIGQATGELFF	TGTGCCAGCAGCGGCCCGATCGGGCAAGCCACCGGGGAGCTGTTTTTT
few	TRBJ1-5	TRBV27	-	CASSLRTDPWGQPQHF	TGTGCCAGCAGCTTACGGACAGACCCTTGGGGACAGCCCCAGCATTTT
-	TRBJ1-2	TRBV28	-	CASSLAGSNYGYTF	TGTGCCAGCTCCCTTGCCGGGTCTAACTATGGCTACACCTTC
-	TRBJ1-1	TRBV6-5	-	CASSVGVNTEAFF	TGTGCCAGCAGTGTCGGGGTTAACACTGAAGCTTTCTTT
-	TRBJ2-1	TRBV11-2	-	CASSLDGWNEQFF	TGTGCCAGCAGCTTAGACGGCTGGAATGAGCAGTTCTTC
-	TRBJ1-4	TRBV7-9	TRBD1	CASSYGTADNEKLFF	TGTGCCAGCAGCTATGGGACAGCAGATAATGAAAAACTGTTTTTT
-	TRBJ2-3	TRBV19	-	CASSMGGGIDTQYF	TGTGCCAGTAGTATGGGAGGGGGGATAGATACGCAGTATTTT
-	TRBJ1-1	TRBV19	TRBD1	CASSIDRVNTEAFF	TGTGCCAGTAGTATTGACAGGGTGAACACTGAAGCTTTCTTT
-	TRBJ2-7	TRBV7-9	TRBD1	CASSLGTGVSYEQYF	TGTGCCAGCAGCTTGGGGACAGGGGTCTCCTACGAGCAGTACTTC
-	TRBJ2-7	TRBV28	-	CASSLVRGFEQYF	TGTGCCAGCAGTTTAGTACGGGGGTTCGAGCAGTACTTC
few	TRBJ1-2	TRBV7-2	-	CASSLGAALNYGYTF	TGTGCCAGCAGCTTAGGGGCAGCCCTAAACTATGGCTACACCTTC
-	TRBJ1-2	TRBV7-2	-	CASSLEVDNYGYTF	TGTGCCAGCAGCTTAGAGGTGGATAACTATGGCTACACCTTC
few	TRBJ2-7	TRBV5-1	-	CASSLGVYGTYEQYF	TGCGCCAGCAGCTTGGGGGTGTACGGAACCTACGAGCAGTACTTC
once	TRBJ2-3	TRBV5-1	-	CASSLRSDTDTQYF	TGCGCCAGCAGCTTGAGGTCCGACACAGATACGCAGTATTTT
-	TRBJ2-3	TRBV6-5	TRBD2	CASSYSSGSGQYF	TGTGCCAGCAGTTACTCGAGCGGGAGTGGGCAGTATTTT
-	TRBJ1-2	TRBV7-9	-	CASSLAEGERGYTF	TGTGCCAGCAGCTTAGCGGAGGGGGAGCGAGGCTACACCTTC
-	TRBJ2-3	TRBV15	TRBD2	CATRRASGRAGTDTQYF	TGTGCCACCAGGAGAGCTAGCGGGAGGGCCGGGACAGATACGCAGTATTTT
-	TRBJ2-2	TRBV10-1	-	CATEAGPLNTGELFF	TGCGCCACGGAAGCTGGGCCCTTGAACACCGGGGAGCTGTTTTTT
-	TRBJ2-5	TRBV9	-	CASSPRGVAETQYF	TGTGCCAGCAGCCCTAGGGGGGTAGCAGAGACCCAGTACTTC
-	TRBJ2-7	TRBV6-5	TRBD2	CASSSTWSREPNEQYF	TGTGCCAGCAGTTCCACCTGGTCGCGGGAGCCCAACGAGCAGTACTTC
-	TRBJ1-1	TRBV6-1	-	CASGTGAEAFF	TGTGCCAGCGGGACCGGGGCTGAAGCTTTCTTT
once	TRBJ2-3	TRBV30	TRBD2	CAWTLAGGPDTQYF	TGTGCCTGGACTCTAGCGGGAGGGCCGGATACGCAGTATTTT